This T cell receptor (beta chain) comes out of a study of T cell responses to AZD1222 COVID-19 vaccine. Study at large: Second-dose intervals near 4 or 12 weeks were combined. General study findings and limits: Vaccine-associated CD4 TCRs spanned spike, dominant at 160-218 and 743-854. It was only after the peak T cell response that any repertoires were sampled.

Looked up from germline, CDR1 is SNHLY and CDR2 is FYNNEI. Trimming pared 8 bases from V and 0 bases from J, leaving 8 bases between. The CDR3 runs 14 residues. Produced via immunoSEQ multiplex PCR; TCRdb's table is partial and in-frame only. The sample carries some 150,000 clones, 70% to 90% recorded once. In the case of this clone: Its specificity is unknown.

This chain joins TRBV2 and TRBJ1-6, with unresolved D. This sequence originates from an adult in good health. The sequenced sample was peripheral blood, obtained on day 0 of AZD1222 vaccination. The DNA of the CDR3 is TGTGCCAGCCGAGGAAGCTCCTATAATTCACCCCTCCACTTT. Its protein is CASRGSSYNSPLHF. The variable domain in full, completed from reference TRBV2 and TRBJ1-6, reads EPEVTQTPSHQVTQMGQEVILRCVPISNHLYFYWYRQILGQKVEFLVSFYNNEISEKSEIFDDQFSVERPDGSNFTLKIRSTKLEDSAMYFCASRGSSYNSPLHFGNGTRLTVT.